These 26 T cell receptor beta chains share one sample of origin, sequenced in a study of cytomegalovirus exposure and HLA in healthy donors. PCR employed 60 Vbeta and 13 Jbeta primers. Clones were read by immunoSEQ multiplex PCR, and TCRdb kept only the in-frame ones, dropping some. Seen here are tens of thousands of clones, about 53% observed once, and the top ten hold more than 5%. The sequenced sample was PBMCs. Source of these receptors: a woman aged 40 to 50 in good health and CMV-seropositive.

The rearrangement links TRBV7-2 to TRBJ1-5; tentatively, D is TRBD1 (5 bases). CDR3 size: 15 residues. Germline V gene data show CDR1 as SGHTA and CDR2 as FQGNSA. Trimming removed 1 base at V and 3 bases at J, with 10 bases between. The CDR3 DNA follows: TGTGCCAGCAGCTTAGGTCTGGGACTCAATCAGCCCCAGCATTTT. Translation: CASSLGLGLNQPQHF.

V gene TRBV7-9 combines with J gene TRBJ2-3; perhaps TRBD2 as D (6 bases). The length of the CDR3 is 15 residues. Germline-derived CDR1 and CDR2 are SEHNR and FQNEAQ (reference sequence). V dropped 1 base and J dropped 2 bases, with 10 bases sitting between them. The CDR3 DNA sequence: TGTGCCAGCAGCTTAGGCGGCGGGGTCACAGATACGCAGTATTTT. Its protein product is CASSLGGGVTDTQYF.

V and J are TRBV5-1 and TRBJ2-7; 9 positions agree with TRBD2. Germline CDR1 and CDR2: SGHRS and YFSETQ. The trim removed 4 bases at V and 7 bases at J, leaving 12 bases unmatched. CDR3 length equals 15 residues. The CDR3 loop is CASSTDPGLAGEQYF. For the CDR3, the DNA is TGCGCCAGCAGCACGGATCCGGGACTAGCAGGAGAGCAGTACTTC.

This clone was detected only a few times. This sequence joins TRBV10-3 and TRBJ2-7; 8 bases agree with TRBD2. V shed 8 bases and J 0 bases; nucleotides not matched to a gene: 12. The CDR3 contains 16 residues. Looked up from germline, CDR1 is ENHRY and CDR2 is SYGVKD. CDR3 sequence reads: CAIANSSGGPSYEQYF. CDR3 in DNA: TGTGCCATCGCCAATTCGAGCGGGGGCCCCTCCTACGAGCAGTACTTC.

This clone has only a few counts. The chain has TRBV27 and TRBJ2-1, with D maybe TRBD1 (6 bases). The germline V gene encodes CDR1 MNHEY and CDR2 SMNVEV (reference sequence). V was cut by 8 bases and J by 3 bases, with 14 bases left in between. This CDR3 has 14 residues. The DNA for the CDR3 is TGTGCCAGCCATCCCGGACAGAACTACAATGAGCAGTTCTTC. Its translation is CASHPGQNYNEQFF.

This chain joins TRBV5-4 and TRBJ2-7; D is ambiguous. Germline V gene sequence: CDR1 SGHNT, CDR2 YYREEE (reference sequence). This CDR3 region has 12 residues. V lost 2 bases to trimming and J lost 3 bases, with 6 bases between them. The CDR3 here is CASSLDNYEQYF. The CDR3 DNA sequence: TGTGCCAGCAGCTTAGACAACTACGAGCAGTACTTC.

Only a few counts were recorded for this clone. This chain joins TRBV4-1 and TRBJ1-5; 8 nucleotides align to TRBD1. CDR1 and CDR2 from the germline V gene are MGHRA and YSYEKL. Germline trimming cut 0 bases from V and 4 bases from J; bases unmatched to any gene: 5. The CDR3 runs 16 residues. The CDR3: CASSQDGGQENQPQHF. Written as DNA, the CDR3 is TGCGCCAGCAGCCAAGACGGGGGACAGGAAAATCAGCCCCAGCATTTT.

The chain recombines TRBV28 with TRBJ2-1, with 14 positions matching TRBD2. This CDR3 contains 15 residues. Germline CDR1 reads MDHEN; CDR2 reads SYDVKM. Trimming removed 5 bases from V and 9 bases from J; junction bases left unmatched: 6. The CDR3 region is CASSPPTSGGAEQFF. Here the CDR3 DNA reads TGTGCCAGCAGTCCGCCGACTAGCGGGGGGGCTGAGCAGTTCTTC.

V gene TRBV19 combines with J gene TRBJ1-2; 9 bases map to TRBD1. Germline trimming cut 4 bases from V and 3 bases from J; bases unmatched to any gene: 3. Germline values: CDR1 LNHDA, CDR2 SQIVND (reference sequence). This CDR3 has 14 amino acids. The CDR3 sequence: CASSRDREDYGYTF. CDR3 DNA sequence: TGTGCCAGTAGTAGGGACAGGGAAGACTATGGCTACACCTTC.

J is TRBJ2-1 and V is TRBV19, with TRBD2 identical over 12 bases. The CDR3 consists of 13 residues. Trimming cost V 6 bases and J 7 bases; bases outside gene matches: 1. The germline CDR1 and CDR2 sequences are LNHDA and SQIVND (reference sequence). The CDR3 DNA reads TGTGCCAGTAGAGGACTAGCGGGAAATGAGCAGTTCTTC. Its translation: CASRGLAGNEQFF.

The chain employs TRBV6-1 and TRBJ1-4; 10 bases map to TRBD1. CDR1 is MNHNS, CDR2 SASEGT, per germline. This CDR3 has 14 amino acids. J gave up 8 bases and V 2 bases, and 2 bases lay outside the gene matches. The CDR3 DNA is TGTGCCAGCAGTGAACCGGGACAGGGGGAAAAACTGTTTTTT. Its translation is CASSEPGQGEKLFF.

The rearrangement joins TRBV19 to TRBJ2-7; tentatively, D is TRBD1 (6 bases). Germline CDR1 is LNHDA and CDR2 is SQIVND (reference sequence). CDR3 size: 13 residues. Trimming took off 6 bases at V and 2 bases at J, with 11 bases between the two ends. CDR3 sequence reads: CASSPTGTYEQYF. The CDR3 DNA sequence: TGTGCCAGTAGCCCGACAGGAACCTACGAGCAGTACTTC. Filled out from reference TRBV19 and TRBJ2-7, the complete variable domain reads DGGITQSPKYLFRKEGQNVTLSCEQNLNHDAMYWYRQDPGQGLRLIYYSQIVNDFQKGDIAEGYSVSREKKESFPLTVTSAQKNPTAFYLCASSPTGTYEQYFGPGTRLTVT.

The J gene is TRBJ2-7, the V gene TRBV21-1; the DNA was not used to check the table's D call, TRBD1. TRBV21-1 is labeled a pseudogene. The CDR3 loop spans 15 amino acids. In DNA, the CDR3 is TGTGCCAGCAGCAATTTTATTACCCCAGGGTACGAGCAGTACTTC. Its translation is CASSNFITPGYEQYF.

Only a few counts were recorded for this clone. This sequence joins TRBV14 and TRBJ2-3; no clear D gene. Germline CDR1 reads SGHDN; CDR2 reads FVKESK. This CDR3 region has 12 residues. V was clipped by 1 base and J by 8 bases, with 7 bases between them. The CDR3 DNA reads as TGTGCCAGCAGCCAAGTGAGTCGTACGCAGTATTTT. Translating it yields CASSQVSRTQYF.

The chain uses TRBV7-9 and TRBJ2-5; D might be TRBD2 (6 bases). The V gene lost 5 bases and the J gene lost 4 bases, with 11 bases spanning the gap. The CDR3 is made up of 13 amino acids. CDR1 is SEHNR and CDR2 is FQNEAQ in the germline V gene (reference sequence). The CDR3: CASSPTSRETQYF. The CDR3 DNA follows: TGTGCCAGCAGCCCGACTAGTAGAGAGACCCAGTACTTC.

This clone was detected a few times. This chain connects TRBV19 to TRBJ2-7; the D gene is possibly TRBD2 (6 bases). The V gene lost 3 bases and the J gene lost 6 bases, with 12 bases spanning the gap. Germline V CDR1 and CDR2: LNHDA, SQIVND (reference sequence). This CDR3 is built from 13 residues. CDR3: CASSIRGLGEQYF. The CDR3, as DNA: TGTGCCAGTAGTATTCGGGGGTTAGGCGAGCAGTACTTC.

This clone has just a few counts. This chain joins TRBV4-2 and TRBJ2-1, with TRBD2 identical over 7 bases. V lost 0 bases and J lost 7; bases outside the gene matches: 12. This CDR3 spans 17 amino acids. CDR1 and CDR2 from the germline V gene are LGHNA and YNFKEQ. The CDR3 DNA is TGTGCCAGCAGCCAAGATGCTTTTGCGGGGGTCCGGAATGAGCAGTTCTTC. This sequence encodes CASSQDAFAGVRNEQFF.

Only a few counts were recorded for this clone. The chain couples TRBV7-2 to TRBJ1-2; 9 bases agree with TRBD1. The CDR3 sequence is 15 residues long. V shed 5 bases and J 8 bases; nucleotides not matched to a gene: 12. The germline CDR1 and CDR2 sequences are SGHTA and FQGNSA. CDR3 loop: CASSPEFRTGEGYTF. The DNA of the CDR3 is TGTGCCAGCAGCCCGGAGTTTCGGACAGGGGAAGGCTACACCTTC.

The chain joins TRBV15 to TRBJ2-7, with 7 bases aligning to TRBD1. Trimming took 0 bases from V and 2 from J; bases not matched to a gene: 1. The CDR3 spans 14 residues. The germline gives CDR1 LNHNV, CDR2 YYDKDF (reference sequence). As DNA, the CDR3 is TGTGCCACCAGCAGAGAGACAGGGACCTACGAGCAGTACTTC. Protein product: CATSRETGTYEQYF.

Here the CDR3 reads CASSDPGGFAGRGDTIYF. The CDR3 DNA reads as TGCGCCAGCAGCGATCCCGGCGGATTTGCGGGCCGCGGCGACACCATATATTTT. This chain connects TRBV10-2 to TRBJ1-3; D gene ambiguous. CDR3 length: 18 residues. The V and J ends lost 6 bases and 8 bases respectively, with 29 bases between them. Germline V gene lookup returns CDR1 WSHSY and CDR2 SAAADI.

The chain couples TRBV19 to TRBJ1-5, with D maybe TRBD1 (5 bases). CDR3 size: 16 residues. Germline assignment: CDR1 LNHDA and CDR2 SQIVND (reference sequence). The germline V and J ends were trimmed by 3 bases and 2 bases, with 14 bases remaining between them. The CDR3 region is CASSIGGGSGNQPQHF. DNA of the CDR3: TGTGCCAGTAGTATTGGGGGAGGGTCTGGCAATCAGCCCCAGCATTTT.

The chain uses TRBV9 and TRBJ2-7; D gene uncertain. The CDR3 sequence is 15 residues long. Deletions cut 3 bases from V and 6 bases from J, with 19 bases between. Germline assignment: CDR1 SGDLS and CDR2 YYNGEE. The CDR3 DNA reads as TGTGCCAGCAGCGCCTCGGCGGTGGGTAACGGCGAGCAGTACTTC. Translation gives CASSASAVGNGEQYF. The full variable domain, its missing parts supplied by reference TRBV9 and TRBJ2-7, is DSGVTQTPKHLITATGQRVTLRCSPRSGDLSVYWYQQSLDQGLQFLIQYYNGEERAKGNILERFSAQQFPDLHSELNLSSLELGDSALYFCASSASAVGNGEQYFGPGTRLTVT.

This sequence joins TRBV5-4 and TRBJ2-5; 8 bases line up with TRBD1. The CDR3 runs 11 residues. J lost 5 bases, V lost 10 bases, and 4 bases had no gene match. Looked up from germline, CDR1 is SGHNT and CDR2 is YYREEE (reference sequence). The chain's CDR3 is CAGRQGETQYF. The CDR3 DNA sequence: TGTGCCGGTAGACAGGGGGAGACCCAGTACTTC.

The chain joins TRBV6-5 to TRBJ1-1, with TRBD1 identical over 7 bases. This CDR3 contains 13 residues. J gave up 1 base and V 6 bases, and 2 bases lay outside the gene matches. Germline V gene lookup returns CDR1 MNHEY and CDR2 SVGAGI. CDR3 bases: TGTGCCAGCAGAAACAGGGGGAACACTGAAGCTTTCTTT. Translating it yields CASRNRGNTEAFF.

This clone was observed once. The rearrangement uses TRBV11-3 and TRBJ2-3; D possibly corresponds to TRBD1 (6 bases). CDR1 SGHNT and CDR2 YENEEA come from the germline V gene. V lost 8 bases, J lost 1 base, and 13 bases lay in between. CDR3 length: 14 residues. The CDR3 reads CASASAGGTDTQYF. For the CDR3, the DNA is TGTGCCAGCGCCTCGGCAGGGGGCACAGATACGCAGTATTTT.

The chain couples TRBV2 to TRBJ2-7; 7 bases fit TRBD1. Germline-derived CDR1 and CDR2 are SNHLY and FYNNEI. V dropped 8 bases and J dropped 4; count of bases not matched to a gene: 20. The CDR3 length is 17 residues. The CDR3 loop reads CASGEAGGKQSGYEQYF. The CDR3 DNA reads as TGTGCCAGCGGCGAGGCAGGGGGTAAGCAATCTGGGTACGAGCAGTACTTC.